What follows are 14 T cell receptor beta chains derived from one specimen sequenced in a study of blood T cell repertoires in COVID-19. The assay was immunoSEQ multiplex PCR, and TCRdb's table has in-frame clones only and misses some. The sample carries 100,000 to 150,000 clones, 87% recorded once. What was sequenced was peripheral blood. The receptors come from a woman aged 60-75 years with acute or convalescent COVID-19.

The rearrangement links TRBV10-3 to TRBJ2-1, with 14 bases aligning to TRBD2. Unmatched junction bases numbered 18, after V lost 4 bases and J lost 1 base. The CDR3 covers 22 residues. Per the germline V gene, CDR1 is ENHRY and CDR2 is SYGVKD. The CDR3 here is CAISGRLAGGPLDAGSYNEQFF. CDR3 nucleotide sequence: TGTGCCATCAGTGGTAGACTAGCGGGAGGGCCGCTAGACGCAGGGTCCTACAATGAGCAGTTCTTC.

The chain uses TRBV6-1 and TRBJ1-1; TRBD1 is a possible D gene (5 bases). Deletions cut 2 bases from V and 7 bases from J, with 17 bases between. The CDR3 consists of 15 residues. Germline V gene lookup returns CDR1 MNHNS and CDR2 SASEGT. As DNA, the CDR3 is TGTGCCAGCAGTGAATCGGGTTCGGGGGGTGGTGAAGCTTTCTTT. Translation: CASSESGSGGGEAFF.

The CDR3 sequence is CASSLTGMAEAFF. DNA for the CDR3: TGTGCCAGCAGTTTGACAGGAATGGCTGAAGCTTTCTTT. This sequence joins TRBV28 and TRBJ1-1, with D possibly TRBD1 on 6 matching bases. Germline V CDR1 and CDR2: MDHEN, SYDVKM. Deletions cut 3 bases from V and 6 bases from J, with 11 bases between. The CDR3 consists of 13 residues.

The V and J genes are TRBV6-5 and TRBJ1-5; a weak D match, TRBD1 (5 bases). The ends were cut back, 7 bases at V and 3 bases at J, with 10 bases in the middle. Germline values: CDR1 MNHEY, CDR2 SVGAGI. The CDR3 is 13 residues long. Written as DNA, the CDR3 is TGTGCCAGCACGGGGGTCCTCAATCAGCCCCAGCATTTT. As protein: CASTGVLNQPQHF.

The rearrangement links TRBV4-2 to TRBJ1-4; a weak D match, TRBD1 (5 bases). Trimming stripped 0 bases from V and 0 bases from J, with 14 bases between. Germline-derived CDR1 and CDR2 are LGHNA and YNFKEQ. The CDR3 consists of 18 residues. Here the CDR3 DNA reads TGTGCCAGCAGCCAAGAGGGGGGGGGTTTTGCAACTAATGAAAAACTGTTTTTT. Translated: CASSQEGGGFATNEKLFF.

The chain links TRBV11-2 to TRBJ2-1; weak D call: TRBD2 (6 bases). Trimming took 5 bases from V and 6 from J, leaving 11 bases between them. Germline V gives CDR1 SGHAT, CDR2 FQNNGV. This CDR3 has 13 residues. Written as DNA, the CDR3 is TGTGCCAGCAGCCCGGAGGGCCTCAATGAGCAGTTCTTC. Translating gives CASSPEGLNEQFF.

This sequence joins TRBV5-1 and TRBJ1-1; no reliable D call. Trimming shortened V by 0 bases and J by 0 bases, and 9 bases separated the two germline ends. This CDR3 is 15 amino acids long. CDR1 SGHRS and CDR2 YFSETQ come from the germline V gene. CDR3 region: CASSLAGSVNTEAFF. CDR3 in DNA: TGCGCCAGCAGCTTGGCCGGGTCGGTGAACACTGAAGCTTTCTTT.

This clone was seen more than once but under ten times. The chain recombines TRBV28 with TRBJ1-2, with D maybe TRBD1 (5 bases). The germline V and J ends were trimmed by 8 bases and 2 bases, with 18 bases remaining between them. This CDR3 is built from 15 residues. Germline V gene data show CDR1 as MDHEN and CDR2 as SYDVKM. The CDR3 DNA reads as TGTGCCAGCTCGAGAGCGGGGCCCCAAAACTATGGCTACACCTTC. Translated, it gives CASSRAGPQNYGYTF.

This chain uses TRBV5-1 with TRBJ2-4, with 9 bases aligning to TRBD2. The J segment lost 7 bases and the V segment lost 0 bases, leaving 8 bases of the junction unmatched. CDR3 length equals 16 residues. CDR1 is SGHRS, CDR2 YFSETQ, per germline. The CDR3 here is CASSLEAGGGLNIQYF. The CDR3 nucleotides are TGCGCCAGCAGCTTGGAGGCGGGAGGGGGCTTGAACATTCAGTACTTC.

This clone was seen a single time. This sequence joins TRBV28 and TRBJ2-7, with 8 bases identical to TRBD2. The CDR3 runs 15 residues. The germline V gene has CDR1 MDHEN and CDR2 SYDVKM. With 5 bases clipped from V and 5 bases from J, the junction kept 11 bases outside the gene matches. CDR3 in amino acids: CASSRASGRVHEQYF. The CDR3 nucleotides read TGTGCCAGCAGTAGGGCGAGCGGGAGAGTCCACGAGCAGTACTTC.

This clone has just one count. The chain carries TRBV21-1 and TRBJ1-4; the table's D gene call, TRBD1, was not cross checked with the DNA. TRBV21-1 is marked as a pseudogene. The CDR3 has 17 amino acids. The CDR3 sequence is CASSKEVEDSDNEKLFF. CDR3 DNA sequence: TGTGCCAGCAGCAAAGAAGTGGAGGACAGCGATAATGAAAAACTGTTTTTT.

There are a few counts of this clone. This chain uses TRBV19 with TRBJ1-1; D possibly corresponds to TRBD1 (6 bases). Trimming took off 6 bases at V and 2 bases at J, with 19 bases between the two ends. CDR3 length: 16 amino acids. Germline V gene sequence: CDR1 LNHDA, CDR2 SQIVND (reference sequence). CDR3 loop: CASSPGATGGNTEAFF. DNA for the CDR3: TGTGCCAGTAGCCCAGGGGCGACGGGTGGAAACACTGAAGCTTTCTTT.

The chain uses TRBV5-1 and TRBJ2-1; 7 bases agree with TRBD2. Germline V gene lookup returns CDR1 SGHRS and CDR2 YFSETQ. The CDR3 length is 14 residues. The ends lost 3 bases at V and 6 bases at J; junction bases unmatched: 6. CDR3 in amino acids: CASSSGSGPNEQFF. Written as DNA, the CDR3 is TGCGCCAGCAGCTCTGGTAGCGGGCCCAATGAGCAGTTCTTC.

The V call is TRBV7-6, the J call TRBJ1-1; tentative D call: TRBD1 (5 bases). Between the trimmed V and J ends, which lost 3 bases and 1 base, there was a span of 12 bases. The CDR3 runs 15 residues. Germline values: CDR1 SGHVS, CDR2 FNYEAQ. The CDR3 loop reads CASSFQGLGNTEAFF. In nucleotides, the CDR3 is TGTGCCAGCAGCTTCCAGGGTCTAGGGAACACTGAAGCTTTCTTT.